This TCR beta chain was sequenced for a study of T cells in Graves' hyperthyroidism and ophthalmopathy. Findings of the study overall: For ophthalmopathy, model prediction preceded onset by a median about 6 months.

Patients having uncontrolled infection, another autoimmune disease, pregnancy or lactation were not included. For the diagnoses, clinical symptoms, serum thyroxine and TRAb, thyroid ultrasound and orbital computed tomography were used. PBMCs were obtained from about 9 ml fresh peripheral blood. Remarks on this clonotype: Its matching antigen is unknown.

What was amplified from RNA transcripts were TCR beta CDR3 regions. With the HTBI primer set, the TCR CDR3 went through a first round of RT-PCR. One entry per CDR3 protein results from TCRdb running MiXCR on the multiplex PCR reads. The table has roughly 250,000 distinct CDR3 sequences, roughly 22% seen once; the top ten hold about 60%. The clonotype originates from a man younger than 40 with Graves' ophthalmopathy. Sample: blood.

CDR3 sequence reads: CASSVIPGTYGYTF. CDR3 bases: TGTGCCAGCAGCGTAATCCCAGGGACCTATGGCTACACCTTC. This rearrangement joins TRBV9 to TRBJ1-2; D possibly corresponds to TRBD1 (5 bases). The CDR3 contains 14 residues. The V end lost 1 base, the J end lost 4 bases, and 11 bases lay between the germline ends. CDR1 is SGDLS, CDR2 YYNGEE, per germline.